This T cell receptor (beta chain) stems from a study of brain T cells in children with intractable seizures. This CDR3 comprises 14 residues. V lost 3 bases, J lost 0 bases, and 5 bases lay in between. Germline V lookup: CDR1 KGHSH, CDR2 LQKENI. Time point defined: blood from clinic visit 5 months post-surgery; TSC patient then seizure free. At least one anti-epileptic drug was given before surgery. On this clone itself: Its antigen is unidentified.

TCRdb's table, derived via immunoSEQ multiplex PCR, lists solely in-frame clones and lacks some. The sample holds approximately 330,000 clones, about 94% seen once. Points from the study as a whole: Pre- and post-surgery blood differed in depth, so pre-surgery absences may be undersampling.

The sequence came from a boy younger than two with tuberous sclerosis and intractable seizures. The sample in question was peripheral blood, obtained more than 4 months after surgery. The gene calls are TRBV18 and TRBJ2-2; D not resolved. CDR3 loop: CASSPSPNTGELFF. CDR3 DNA sequence: TGTGCCAGCTCACCTAGTCCGAACACCGGGGAGCTGTTTTTT. The full variable domain, with the rest looked up from reference TRBV18 and TRBJ2-2, is NAGVMQNPRHLVRRRGQEARLRCSPMKGHSHVYWYRQLPEEGLKFMVYLQKENIIDESGMPKERFSAEFPKEGPSILRIQQVVRGDSAAYFCASSPSPNTGELFFGEGSRLTVL.